Shown below are 20 T cell receptor beta chains from a single sample sequenced in a study of shared clonotypes between healthy human individuals. Positive CCR7 selection of CD45RO-negative cells yielded the naive CD8 cells, and terminally differentiated effector memory CD45RA+ cells were excluded. Here immunoSEQ multiplex PCR was the method, and the copy in TCRdb shows in-frame clones only, minus some. This sample has about 2,200,000 clones, with under 95% found just once. The sequencing sample was made of naive CD8+ T cells from PBMCs. These TCRs come from a man between 18 and 29 years old in good health. Some clones in this sample may be carry-over from other donors' samples.

This rearrangement joins TRBV28 to TRBJ2-2, with TRBD1 identical over 10 bases. The germline gives CDR1 MDHEN, CDR2 SYDVKM. V was pared by 5 bases and J by 5 bases, with 5 bases of the junction left unmatched. The CDR3 contains 15 residues. The DNA of the CDR3 is TGTGCCAGCAGTCCGGGACAGGGGAGGACCGGGGAGCTGTTTTTT. Translation: CASSPGQGRTGELFF.

This rearrangement joins TRBV4-2 to TRBJ2-2; 10 bases fit TRBD2. The V segment lost 4 bases and the J segment 1 base; nucleotides outside the gene matches: 3. CDR1 and CDR2 from the germline V gene are LGHNA and YNFKEQ. The length of the CDR3 is 16 residues. CDR3 in amino acids: CASSPLAGENTGELFF. CDR3 nucleotide sequence: TGTGCCAGCAGCCCTCTAGCGGGGGAGAACACCGGGGAGCTGTTTTTT.

The chain couples TRBV4-1 to TRBJ2-2; D is ambiguous. Looked up from germline, CDR1 is MGHRA and CDR2 is YSYEKL. There are 15 residues in the CDR3. V shed 0 bases and J shed 1 base, with 6 bases lying between them. CDR3 coding DNA: TGCGCCAGCAGCCAAGAACCCCAGAACACCGGGGAGCTGTTTTTT. Protein: CASSQEPQNTGELFF.

V and J are TRBV14 and TRBJ2-1; possibly TRBD1 or TRBD2 for D (5 bases each). CDR1 SGHDN and CDR2 FVKESK come from the germline V gene. CDR3 length: 17 residues. Trimming shortened V by 4 bases and J by 0 bases, and 16 bases separated the two germline ends. The CDR3 DNA reads TGTGCCAGCAGCCGAAGCAACCGGGACGGCTCCTACAATGAGCAGTTCTTC. It translates to CASSRSNRDGSYNEQFF.

The sample holds one count of this clone. This chain uses TRBV7-9 with TRBJ2-2, with TRBD1 matching 7 bases. The CDR3 spans 17 residues. Germline V CDR1 and CDR2: SEHNR, FQNEAQ (reference sequence). Unmatched junction bases numbered 12, after V lost 5 bases and J lost 3 bases. Written as DNA, the CDR3 is TGTGCCAGCAGCCTCCCAGCAGTGACAGGGCACACCGGGGAGCTGTTTTTT. This sequence encodes CASSLPAVTGHTGELFF.

The chain couples TRBV9 to TRBJ1-5, with D possibly TRBD1 on 6 matching bases. Per germline, CDR1 SGDLS and CDR2 YYNGEE. V lost 7 bases and J lost 3, with 14 bases in between. The CDR3 runs 14 residues. CDR3 sequence (DNA): TGTGCCAGCTCCGAAGGGGGGAACAATCAGCCCCAGCATTTT. Protein product: CASSEGGNNQPQHF.

The chain recombines TRBV27 with TRBJ1-1; weak D call: TRBD1 (6 bases). Germline V CDR1 and CDR2: MNHEY, SMNVEV (reference sequence). The CDR3 spans 15 residues. V was shortened by 7 bases and J by 6 bases, with 21 bases between the two germline ends. The CDR3 reads CASKAFIQGGAEAFF. CDR3 DNA: TGTGCCAGCAAGGCCTTTATACAGGGTGGCGCTGAAGCTTTCTTT.

The J gene is TRBJ2-1, the V gene TRBV5-1; 8 positions agree with TRBD2. V lost 3 bases, J lost 6 bases, and 8 bases stayed unmatched. CDR1 and CDR2 from the germline V gene are SGHRS and YFSETQ. The length of the CDR3 is 15 residues. CDR3 coding DNA: TGCGCCAGCAGCTCCCGGCGGGAGGTTGGCAATGAGCAGTTCTTC. Its translation is CASSSRREVGNEQFF.

The gene calls are TRBV10-1 and TRBJ2-2; 9 nucleotides agree with TRBD1. This CDR3 contains 15 residues. From germline, CDR1 is WNHNN and CDR2 SYGVQD (reference sequence). With V trimmed by 8 bases and J by 4 bases, 8 bases remained unmatched. The CDR3: CASRDRVLRTGELFF. The CDR3 DNA sequence: TGCGCCAGCCGGGACAGGGTGTTACGCACCGGGGAGCTGTTTTTT.

This rearrangement joins TRBV7-2 to TRBJ1-2; 8 nucleotides match TRBD1. Germline V gene lookup returns CDR1 SGHTA and CDR2 FQGNSA. Losses at the gene ends were 4 bases for V and 5 bases for J; bases not matched to a gene: 15. The CDR3 has 17 amino acids. The CDR3 nucleotides are TGTGCCAGCAGCTGGAACCCGGGGACAGGATCCATATATGGCTACACCTTC. Translating gives CASSWNPGTGSIYGYTF. Full variable domain (rest looked up from reference TRBV7-2 and TRBJ1-2): GAGVSQSPSNKVTEKGKDVELRCDPISGHTALYWYRQSLGQGLEFLIYFQGNSAPDKSGLPSDRFSAERTGGSVSTLTIQRTQQEDSAVYLCASSWNPGTGSIYGYTFGSGTRLTVV.

This chain connects TRBV7-9 to TRBJ1-3, with TRBD1 matching over 8 bases. Losses at the gene ends were 5 bases for V and 4 bases for J; bases not matched to a gene: 13. The CDR3 covers 17 residues. CDR1 and CDR2 (germline): SEHNR, FQNEAQ (reference sequence). In nucleotides, the CDR3 is TGTGCCAGCAGCCGTCCGGGACAGGCTGTTTTAGGAAACACCATATATTTT. Protein sequence: CASSRPGQAVLGNTIYF.

Of note for this clone: Other DNA sequences of this sample code for an identical CDR3. The chain has TRBV7-8 and TRBJ2-7, with 9 nucleotides matching TRBD1. The CDR3 consists of 15 residues. J gave up 5 bases and V 1 base, and 6 bases lay outside the gene matches. The germline gives CDR1 SGHVS, CDR2 FQNEAQ. CDR3 in DNA: TGTGCCAGCAGCTTAGGACAGGGGGACCAAGACGAGCAGTACTTC. This codes for CASSLGQGDQDEQYF.

The genes are TRBV18 and TRBJ1-5; D gene uncertain. This CDR3 is 14 amino acids long. V lost 2 bases, J lost 7 bases, and 12 bases lay in between. The V gene's germline CDR1 is KGHSH and CDR2 LQKENI. CDR3 in DNA: TGTGCCAGCTCACCATTAACTGGGGAACAGCCCCAGCATTTT. Residues: CASSPLTGEQPQHF.

The chain combines TRBV7-9 with TRBJ2-1; D uncertain. The length of the CDR3 is 12 residues. V was clipped by 7 bases and J by 8 bases, with 12 bases between them. Germline loops: CDR1 SEHNR, CDR2 FQNEAQ (reference sequence). As DNA, the CDR3 is TGTGCCAGCAACGCCGCCCGGTATGAGCAGTTCTTC. Amino acids: CASNAARYEQFF.

This rearrangement joins TRBV27 to TRBJ2-5; 8 positions match TRBD2. CDR1 MNHEY and CDR2 SMNVEV come from the germline V gene (reference sequence). With 6 bases clipped from V and 1 base from J, the junction kept 4 bases outside the gene matches. CDR3 size: 14 residues. The CDR3 region is CASSPTSAQETQYF. Here the CDR3 DNA reads TGTGCCAGCAGCCCGACTAGCGCCCAAGAGACCCAGTACTTC.

This chain connects TRBV7-6 to TRBJ2-2; D uncertain. CDR1 is SGHVS, CDR2 FNYEAQ, per germline. This CDR3 is 17 amino acids long. V gave up 5 bases and J gave up 5 bases, with 21 bases separating them. Here the CDR3 DNA reads TGTGCCAGCAGCCCAAGGCACGGCGCCAATCCAACCGGGGAGCTGTTTTTT. Translating it yields CASSPRHGANPTGELFF.

V is TRBV5-1 and J is TRBJ1-5; TRBD1 aligns across 9 bases. The V gene's germline CDR1 is SGHRS and CDR2 YFSETQ. The CDR3 is made up of 15 amino acids. With 2 bases clipped from V and 4 bases from J, the junction kept 4 bases outside the gene matches. In nucleotides, the CDR3 is TGCGCCAGCAGCTTCGGGACAGGGCCAAATCAGCCCCAGCATTTT. It specifies CASSFGTGPNQPQHF.

This rearrangement joins TRBV18 to TRBJ2-1, with D possibly TRBD2 on 5 matching bases. The V end lost 2 bases, the J end lost 5 bases, and 10 bases lay between the germline ends. The CDR3 has 14 amino acids. Germline assignment: CDR1 KGHSH and CDR2 LQKENI. In DNA form, the CDR3 reads TGTGCCAGCTCACCAGGGCGGGCCCACAATGAGCAGTTCTTC. Translated: CASSPGRAHNEQFF.

Regarding this clone: Other DNA sequences of this sample code for an identical CDR3. This chain uses TRBV6-5 with TRBJ1-1; D unresolved. Germline assignment: CDR1 MNHEY and CDR2 SVGAGI. The CDR3 length is 14 residues. The V and J ends lost 0 bases and 1 base respectively, with 6 bases between them. CDR3 sequence: CASSYSPRNTEAFF. The CDR3 nucleotides read TGTGCCAGCAGTTACTCGCCCCGGAACACTGAAGCTTTCTTT.

This clone came up once. The chain has TRBV7-9 and TRBJ1-3; the D is unclear. The CDR3 loop spans 15 amino acids. V shed 3 bases and J shed 2 bases, with 11 bases lying between them. Germline V CDR1 and CDR2: SEHNR, FQNEAQ (reference sequence). CDR3 sequence: CASSFPGFPGNTIYF. The CDR3 nucleotides read TGTGCCAGCAGCTTCCCCGGGTTTCCTGGAAACACCATATATTTT.